What follows describes a single T cell receptor beta chain. Its specificity is unknown. The data belong to a study of cytomegalovirus exposure and HLA in healthy donors. General study results and limits: A few chains linked to CMV were shown in vitro to be specific for CMV antigens. The study flagged around 150 TCR beta chains as cytomegalovirus-associated.

The CDR3 extends over 16 amino acids. Losses at the gene ends were 0 bases for V and 2 bases for J; bases not matched to a gene: 5. Germline CDR1 reads SGHNT; CDR2 reads YYREEE (reference sequence). Sequencing used immunoSEQ multiplex PCR; TCRdb keeps in-frame clones, though not all of them. The table shows a few hundred thousand clones, with approximately 90% occurring only once. The sample consisted of PBMCs. The chain joins TRBV5-4 to TRBJ2-7; the match to TRBD1 covers 10 bases. The clonotype comes from a woman between 18 and 29 years old in good health and CMV-seronegative. The CDR3 loop is CASSLGQGAPAYEQYF. The CDR3, as DNA: TGTGCCAGCAGCTTGGGACAGGGGGCGCCAGCCTACGAGCAGTACTTC. The full variable domain, rest sourced from reference TRBV5-4 and TRBJ2-7, is ETGVTQSPTHLIKTRGQQVTLRCSSQSGHNTVSWYQQALGQGPQFIFQYYREEENGRGNFPPRFSGLQFPNYSSELNVNALELDDSALYLCASSLGQGAPAYEQYFGPGTRLTVT.